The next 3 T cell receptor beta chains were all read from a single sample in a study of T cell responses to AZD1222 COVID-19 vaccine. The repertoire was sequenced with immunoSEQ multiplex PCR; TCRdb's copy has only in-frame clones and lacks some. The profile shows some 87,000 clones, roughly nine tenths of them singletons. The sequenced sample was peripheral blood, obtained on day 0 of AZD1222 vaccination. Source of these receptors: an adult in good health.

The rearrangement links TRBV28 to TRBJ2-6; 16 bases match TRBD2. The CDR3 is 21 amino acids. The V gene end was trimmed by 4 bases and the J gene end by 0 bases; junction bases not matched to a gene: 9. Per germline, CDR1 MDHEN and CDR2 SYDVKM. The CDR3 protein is CASSWGGLAGGFYSGANVLTF. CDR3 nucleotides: TGTGCCAGCAGTTGGGGGGGACTAGCGGGAGGGTTTTACTCTGGGGCCAACGTCCTGACTTTC.

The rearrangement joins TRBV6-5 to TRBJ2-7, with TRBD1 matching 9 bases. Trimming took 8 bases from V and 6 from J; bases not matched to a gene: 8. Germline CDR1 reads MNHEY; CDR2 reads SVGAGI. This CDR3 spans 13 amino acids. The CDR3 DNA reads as TGTGCCAGCGACCGGGACAGGGTTTCCGAGCAGTACTTC. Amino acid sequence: CASDRDRVSEQYF.

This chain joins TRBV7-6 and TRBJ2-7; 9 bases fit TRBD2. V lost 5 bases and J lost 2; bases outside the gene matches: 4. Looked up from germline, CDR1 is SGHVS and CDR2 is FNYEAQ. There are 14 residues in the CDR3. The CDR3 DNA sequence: TGTGCCAGCAGCGCGGGACTAGCCGCCTACGAGCAGTACTTC. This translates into CASSAGLAAYEQYF.